This is a list of T cell receptor beta chains from one sample in a study of graft-versus-host responses after intestinal transplantation. Profiled with immunoSEQ multiplex PCR; TCRdb holds only in-frame clones, not every one. The sample holds 7,000 to 8,500 clones, roughly 92% seen once. This material consisted of PBMCs, taken 30 to 32 days after intestinal transplant. The receptors derive from a human patient who received an intestinal transplant, so some T cells may come from the graft donor. CDR3s include the opening cysteine and the closing phenylalanine or tryptophan. The order of the fields is D gene, clone size, J gene, V gene, CDR3 DNA, CDR3 protein. A D gene is named only where the DNA matches it firmly. Rows may omit the clone size; those that give it use once, few, many or a size class.

. | . | TRBJ1-1 | TRBV6-1 | TGTGCCAGCGGGGGGACCCTGAACACTGAAGCTTTCTTT | CASGGTLNTEAFF
TRBD1 | few | TRBJ1-5 | TRBV5-1 | TGCGCCAGCAGCGTCACCCCGGGACAGGGGAATCAGCCCCAGCATTTT | CASSVTPGQGNQPQHF
. | . | TRBJ1-2 | TRBV6-6 | TGTGCCAGCAGTTACCAGGAGGGGGTTGGTGGCTACACCTTC | CASSYQEGVGGYTF
. | . | TRBJ2-3 | TRBV4-2 | TGTGCCAGCAGCCAAGATCTTCCGGGGGAGAACACAGATACGCAGTATTTT | CASSQDLPGENTDTQYF
. | . | TRBJ2-3 | TRBV4-1 | TGCGCCAGCAGCCAAGTAGGGCAGGGACCAGATACGCAGTATTTT | CASSQVGQGPDTQYF
TRBD2 | . | TRBJ2-5 | TRBV29-1 | TGCAGCACCATGGGACTAGCGGGGGGAAGAATCCAAGAGACCCAGTACTTC | CSTMGLAGGRIQETQYF
. | . | TRBJ1-1 | TRBV21-1 | TGTGCCAGCAGAGTTGTAATAGCTACAATTCGCACTGAAGCTTTCTTT | CASRVVIATIRTEAFF
TRBD2 | . | TRBJ2-1 | TRBV19 | TGTGCCAGTATCGGGCTAGCGGGGGGCCACTTCAACAATGAGCAGTTCTTC | CASIGLAGGHFNNEQFF
. | . | TRBJ1-1 | TRBV10-1 | TGCGCCAGCAGTGAGGAACCAGGGCAGAACACTGAAGCTTTCTTT | CASSEEPGQNTEAFF
. | . | TRBJ2-2 | TRBV27 | TGTGCCAGCAGTCCTATGAATCCTAGATACACCGGGGAGCTGTTTTTT | CASSPMNPRYTGELFF
. | . | TRBJ2-1 | TRBV9 | TGTGCCAGCAGCCCGGGGAGCGGACTTGACGATGAGCAGTTCTTC | CASSPGSGLDDEQFF
. | . | TRBJ2-3 | TRBV11-3 | TGTGCCAGCAGCCCAGGGGGGGACGGAGATACGCAGTATTTT | CASSPGGDGDTQYF
TRBD1 | . | TRBJ1-2 | TRBV9 | TGTGCCAGCAGCGTAGAAGGGACAGGGGAGTTCGATGAAGCTAACTATGGCTACACCTTC | CASSVEGTGEFDEANYGYTF
TRBD1 | once | TRBJ2-1 | TRBV9 | TGTGCCACCGGACAGGGGGGCAATGAGCAGTTCTTC | CATGQGGNEQFF